Each of the 29 T cell receptor beta chains below was sequenced from the same sample in a study of control samples from healthy donors and cancer patients. Assay used: immunoSEQ multiplex PCR; TCRdb lists only in-frame clones, some missing. The top ten clones hold over 13% of a sample with roughly 79,000 clones, 84% of them seen once. Sequences were obtained from blood. The receptors come from a man aged 45 to 65 in good health.

The V gene is TRBV5-1, the J gene TRBJ2-5; TRBD1 matches 9 bases. The CDR3 totals 14 residues. Unmatched junction bases numbered 8, after V lost 7 bases and J lost 4 bases. In germline, CDR1 is SGHRS, CDR2 YFSETQ. The CDR3 nucleotides are TGCGCCAGCGCCGAACAGGGGGCCCCAGAGACCCAGTACTTC. Its protein is CASAEQGAPETQYF.

This rearrangement joins TRBV4-1 to TRBJ2-2; D unresolved. The germline V and J ends were trimmed by 5 bases and 7 bases, with 14 bases remaining between them. This CDR3 has 14 residues. Per germline, CDR1 MGHRA and CDR2 YSYEKL. The CDR3 DNA sequence: TGCGCCAGCAGCTCCCTGGGCGGTTACGGGGAGCTGTTTTTT. Translating it yields CASSSLGGYGELFF.

This chain connects TRBV12-3 or TRBV12-4 to TRBJ2-5; D not certain. The CDR3 spans 11 residues. V shed 1 base and J shed 5 bases, with 2 bases lying between them. The DNA for the CDR3 is TGTGCCAGCAGTTTAGGGGAGACCCAGTACTTC. Protein product: CASSLGETQYF.

This chain uses TRBV6-6 with TRBJ2-2; D unresolved. This CDR3 is built from 14 residues. Germline V gene data show CDR1 as MNHNY and CDR2 as SVGAGI (reference sequence). With 2 bases removed from V and 0 bases from J, the gap between germline ends came to 4 bases. The CDR3 is CASSYRANTGELFF. CDR3 bases: TGTGCCAGCAGTTACAGGGCGAACACCGGGGAGCTGTTTTTT.

The gene calls are TRBV11-3 and TRBJ1-1, with D possibly being TRBD1 (5 bases). CDR1 SGHNT and CDR2 YENEEA come from the germline V gene. The CDR3 has 15 amino acids. Trimming took 0 bases from V and 7 from J, leaving 15 bases between them. The CDR3 DNA sequence: TGTGCCAGCAGCTTAGAGGGGGATATTGGGGTTGAAGCTTTCTTT. It translates to CASSLEGDIGVEAFF.

The rearrangement joins TRBV7-8 to TRBJ2-7; the match to TRBD2 covers 8 bases. With 5 bases clipped from V and 5 bases from J, the junction kept 8 bases outside the gene matches. CDR3 length: 14 residues. Germline assignment: CDR1 SGHVS and CDR2 FQNEAQ. In DNA form, the CDR3 reads TGTGCCAGCAGCCCCCAGCGGGAGAGGAACGAGCAGTACTTC. Its protein product is CASSPQRERNEQYF. Drawing the rest from reference TRBV7-8 and TRBJ2-7, the complete variable domain is GAGVSQSPRYKVAKRGQDVALRCDPISGHVSLFWYQQALGQGPEFLTYFQNEAQLDKSGLPSDRFFAERPEGSVSTLKIQRTQQEDSAVYLCASSPQRERNEQYFGPGTRLTVT.

The chain joins TRBV4-3 to TRBJ2-1, with D possibly TRBD2 on 5 matching bases. V gave up 0 bases and J gave up 6 bases, with 12 bases separating them. From germline, CDR1 is LGHNA and CDR2 YSLEER. The CDR3 is 15 amino acids. The CDR3 region has the DNA TGCGCCAGCAGCCAAGACGGGAACCGCATCAATGAGCAGTTCTTC. Its translation: CASSQDGNRINEQFF.

This chain connects TRBV7-8 to TRBJ1-3; 8 nucleotides agree with TRBD1. Per germline, CDR1 SGHVS and CDR2 FQNEAQ. The V gene end was trimmed by 5 bases and the J gene end by 3 bases; junction bases not matched to a gene: 3. The CDR3 runs 14 residues. CDR3 region: CASSPRGLGNTIYF. In nucleotides, the CDR3 is TGTGCCAGCAGCCCCAGGGGGCTTGGAAACACCATATATTTT.

This clone has more than one count but fewer than ten. The V call is TRBV7-2, the J call TRBJ1-5, with unresolved D. The V end was cut by 1 base, the J end by 6 bases, with 4 bases between. Germline values: CDR1 SGHTA, CDR2 FQGNSA. CDR3 size: 12 residues. Here the CDR3 DNA reads TGTGCCAGCAGCTTAGGCTCTCAGCCCCAGCATTTT. It is translated as CASSLGSQPQHF.

This clone was seen only once. The chain employs TRBV30 and TRBJ2-5; perhaps TRBD2 as D (5 bases). CDR3 size: 14 residues. V gave up 5 bases and J gave up 1 base, with 14 bases separating them. CDR1 is GTSNPN and CDR2 is SVGIG in the germline V gene (reference sequence). CDR3: CAWFKSGFQETQYF. CDR3 DNA sequence: TGTGCCTGGTTTAAGTCGGGGTTCCAAGAGACCCAGTACTTC.

The chain employs TRBV6-5 and TRBJ1-5; D might be TRBD1 (6 bases). Germline V lookup: CDR1 MNHEY, CDR2 SVGAGI. This CDR3 is 15 amino acids long. V lost 6 bases, J lost 4 bases, and 16 bases lay in between. Here the CDR3 reads CASSPPPGANQPQHF. The DNA for the CDR3 is TGTGCCAGCAGCCCCCCCCCGGGGGCAAATCAGCCCCAGCATTTT.

The V call is TRBV18, the J call TRBJ2-1; TRBD1 might be the D (6 bases). The CDR3 covers 13 residues. Looked up from germline, CDR1 is KGHSH and CDR2 is LQKENI. Deletions cut 6 bases from V and 9 bases from J, with 15 bases between. The CDR3, as DNA: TGTGCCAGCTCTAACCACAGGGCCAGTGAGCAGTTCTTC. This translates into CASSNHRASEQFF.

The chain carries TRBV5-8 and TRBJ2-7, with 7 bases aligning to TRBD2. V gave up 0 bases and J gave up 6 bases; unmatched junction bases: 6. Germline V gives CDR1 SGHTS, CDR2 YDEGEE. CDR3 length: 14 residues. The CDR3 spells CASSLGGSLFEQYF. CDR3 bases: TGTGCCAGCAGCTTGGGCGGGAGCCTTTTCGAGCAGTACTTC.

V is TRBV5-1 and J is TRBJ2-5, with D perhaps TRBD1 (6 bases). Trimming pared 0 bases from V and 6 bases from J, leaving 12 bases between. The CDR3 is 14 amino acids. Germline V gene data show CDR1 as SGHRS and CDR2 as YFSETQ. The CDR3 sequence: CASSLDGGLKTQYF. In DNA form, the CDR3 reads TGCGCCAGCAGCTTGGATGGGGGCTTGAAGACCCAGTACTTC. Using reference TRBV5-1 and TRBJ2-5 for the parts outside the CDR3, the full variable domain is KAGVTQTPRYLIKTRGQQVTLSCSPISGHRSVSWYQQTPGQGLQFLFEYFSETQRNKGNFPGRFSGRQFSNSRSEMNVSTLELGDSALYLCASSLDGGLKTQYFGPGTRLLVL.

CDR3 bases: TGTGCCAGCAGTTCCCGACAGGGACCAGATACGCAGTATTTT. This sequence encodes CASSSRQGPDTQYF. V usage is TRBV27 and J usage is TRBJ2-3; 7 positions match TRBD1. This CDR3 has 14 residues. CDR1 and CDR2 (germline): MNHEY, SMNVEV (reference sequence). The junction had 5 bases not matched to a gene; V was cut back by 4 bases and J by 4 bases.

The V call is TRBV12-3 or TRBV12-4, the J call TRBJ2-7; either TRBD1 or TRBD2 may supply D (5 bases each). This CDR3 is 13 amino acids long. The V end lost 1 base, the J end lost 4 bases, and 8 bases lay between the germline ends. The CDR3: CASSLGGVYEQYF. In DNA form, the CDR3 reads TGTGCCAGCAGTTTAGGAGGGGTTTACGAGCAGTACTTC.

V usage is TRBV6-6 and J usage is TRBJ1-2; possible D gene TRBD1, 5 bases. Trimming removed 6 bases at V and 0 bases at J, with 14 bases between. Germline loops: CDR1 MNHNY, CDR2 SVGAGI (reference sequence). The CDR3 consists of 15 residues. Here the CDR3 reads CASSPGKGANYGYTF. DNA of the CDR3: TGTGCCAGCAGCCCAGGGAAAGGGGCTAACTATGGCTACACCTTC.

This chain joins TRBV6-1 and TRBJ1-3; a weak D match, TRBD1 (5 bases). The CDR3 covers 16 residues. Germline lookup yields CDR1 MNHNS and CDR2 SASEGT. V lost 4 bases and J lost 0, with 13 bases in between. This CDR3 reads CASSGLGRNSGNTIYF. The CDR3 coding sequence is TGTGCCAGCAGTGGACTGGGACGGAACTCTGGAAACACCATATATTTT.

In DNA, the CDR3 is TGTGCCAGCAGTTTACCGACAGCTCTGTCCGGGGAGCTGTTTTTT. The encoded protein is CASSLPTALSGELFF. The genes are TRBV28 and TRBJ2-2; TRBD1 might be the D (5 bases). Germline loops: CDR1 MDHEN, CDR2 SYDVKM. V was shortened by 2 bases and J by 6 bases, with 13 bases between the two germline ends. CDR3 length equals 15 residues. Filled out from reference TRBV28 and TRBJ2-2, the complete variable domain reads DVKVTQSSRYLVKRTGEKVFLECVQDMDHENMFWYRQDPGLGLRLIYFSYDVKMKEKGDIPEGYSVSREKKERFSLILESASTNQTSMYLCASSLPTALSGELFFGEGSRLTVL.

The chain couples TRBV9 to TRBJ2-3; tentatively, D is TRBD2 (5 bases). The CDR3 consists of 13 residues. The germline V gene has CDR1 SGDLS and CDR2 YYNGEE. V was trimmed by 4 bases and J by 1 base, leaving 7 bases between them. CDR3 sequence (DNA): TGTGCCAGCAGCTCCGGGGGCACAGATACGCAGTATTTT. Translating it yields CASSSGGTDTQYF.

The V gene is TRBV11-3, the J gene TRBJ2-7; tentatively, D is TRBD1 (5 bases). The CDR3 covers 14 residues. Germline CDR1 SGHNT, CDR2 YENEEA. V lost 5 bases, J lost 3 bases, and 14 bases lay in between. CDR3 sequence reads: CASSTSRGNYEQYF. The CDR3 DNA reads TGTGCCAGCAGCACATCAAGGGGAAACTACGAGCAGTACTTC.

The chain is built from TRBV4-2 and TRBJ1-1; D is undetermined. Germline V CDR1 and CDR2: LGHNA, YNFKEQ. Trimming pared 0 bases from V and 1 base from J, leaving 9 bases between. CDR3 length equals 15 residues. For the CDR3, the DNA is TGTGCCAGCAGCCAAGAGCTCCACGGGAACACTGAAGCTTTCTTT. Translation: CASSQELHGNTEAFF.

The CDR3 here is CAIAKGASGSDEQFF. CDR3 DNA: TGTGCCATCGCCAAGGGGGCTAGCGGGAGCGATGAGCAGTTCTTC. This chain joins TRBV10-3 and TRBJ2-1, with 10 bases matching TRBD2. The V gene's germline CDR1 is ENHRY and CDR2 SYGVKD. V shed 8 bases and J 8 bases; nucleotides not matched to a gene: 12. CDR3 length: 15 residues.

The V gene is TRBV7-2, the J gene TRBJ1-2; 7 bases line up with TRBD1. V was clipped by 4 bases and J by 8 bases; unmatched bases: 4. Germline CDR1 is SGHTA and CDR2 is FQGNSA. The CDR3 consists of 12 residues. This CDR3 reads CASSSAGGGYTF. CDR3 DNA: TGTGCCAGCAGCTCAGCAGGGGGAGGCTACACCTTC.

The chain is built from TRBV19 and TRBJ2-7; D is perhaps TRBD1 (5 bases). This CDR3 spans 14 amino acids. In germline, CDR1 is LNHDA, CDR2 SQIVND (reference sequence). Trimming shortened V by 3 bases and J by 6 bases, and 15 bases separated the two germline ends. Here the CDR3 DNA reads TGTGCCAGTAGTATCTCCCAGGGAAGTCGCGAGCAGTACTTC. Residues: CASSISQGSREQYF.

The chain carries TRBV6-5 and TRBJ1-5; D is unresolved. CDR1 is MNHEY and CDR2 is SVGAGI in the germline V gene. CDR3 size: 15 residues. V was cut by 6 bases and J by 5 bases, with 17 bases left in between. The CDR3 sequence: CASSPGRSWDQPQHF. In DNA, the CDR3 is TGTGCCAGCAGCCCCGGACGGTCCTGGGATCAGCCCCAGCATTTT.

In its sample, this clone was seen a few times. The J gene is TRBJ1-5, the V gene TRBV10-3; TRBD1 aligns across 9 bases. CDR3 length: 14 residues. V was clipped by 6 bases and J by 7 bases; unmatched bases: 7. Germline-derived CDR1 and CDR2 are ENHRY and SYGVKD. CDR3 residues: CAIRGDRDGQPQHF. The CDR3 DNA reads as TGTGCCATCAGGGGGGACAGGGACGGACAGCCCCAGCATTTT.

The chain employs TRBV6-2 or TRBV6-3 and TRBJ2-7, with TRBD1 as a possible D gene (6 bases). The CDR3 has 16 residues. V was pared by 2 bases and J by 3 bases, with 17 bases between. Germline loops: CDR1 MNHEY, CDR2 SVGEGT. CDR3 bases: TGTGCCAGCAGTTACCCCTCCACAGGGCTCAGCTACGAGCAGTACTTC. It yields the protein CASSYPSTGLSYEQYF.

The chain links TRBV2 to TRBJ2-5; the D is unclear. The V and J ends lost 7 bases and 2 bases respectively, with 11 bases between them. The length of the CDR3 is 13 residues. Germline V CDR1 and CDR2: SNHLY, FYNNEI. CDR3 sequence: CASKPGLQETQYF. CDR3 DNA: TGTGCCAGCAAACCTGGCCTACAAGAGACCCAGTACTTC.